These 13 T cell receptor beta chains share one sample of origin, sequenced in a study of T cell repertoires in cytomegalovirus infection. MiXCR was run by TCRdb on the reads, yielding one entry per CDR3 protein. Of fewer than 850,000 distinct CDR3 sequences listed, roughly 29% are singletons. What these receptors recognize is not known. The specimen was cultured CD8+ T cells from PBMCs, collected from culture after CMV antigen stimulation. The receptor set was obtained from a human donor in good health (CMV status not recorded). Some clones in this sample may be carry-over from other donors' samples.

This clonotype has a count of ten or more. The rearrangement links TRBV7-6 to TRBJ1-4; tentatively, D is TRBD1 (6 bases). The CDR3 is 15 amino acids. CDR1 and CDR2 from the germline V gene are SGHVS and FNYEAQ. The V and J ends lost 5 bases and 0 bases respectively, with 10 bases between them. This CDR3 is CASSKTGATNEKLFF. For the CDR3, the DNA is TGTGCCAGCAGCAAGACAGGCGCAACTAATGAAAAACTGTTTTTT. Full variable domain (remainder filled in from reference TRBV7-6 and TRBJ1-4): GAGVSQSPRYKVTKRGQDVALRCDPISGHVSLYWYRQALGQGPEFLTYFNYEAQQDKSGLPNDRFSAERPEGSISTLTIQRTEQRDSAMYRCASSKTGATNEKLFFGSGTQLSVL.

V is TRBV6-5 and J is TRBJ1-1, with D perhaps TRBD1 (6 bases). Trimming shortened V by 4 bases and J by 5 bases, and 11 bases separated the two germline ends. This CDR3 comprises 13 residues. The V gene's germline CDR1 is MNHEY and CDR2 SVGAGI. The CDR3 is CASSLDRITEAFF. DNA of the CDR3: TGTGCCAGCAGTTTAGACAGGATAACTGAAGCTTTCTTT.

Remarks on this clonotype: A junction end diverges from the germline sequence, so it may reflect a read error. V and J are TRBV15 and TRBJ1-1; D perhaps matches TRBD1 (5 bases). Germline loops: CDR1 LNHNV, CDR2 YYDKDF (reference sequence). The CDR3 contains 17 residues. The chain's CDR3 is CATGRDGTGLLNTEAFF. CDR3 bases: TGTGCCACCGGCAGAGATGGAACAGGTTTATTGAACACTGAAGCTTTCTTT.

The chain recombines TRBV5-1 with TRBJ2-2, with D perhaps being TRBD1 or TRBD2 (5 bases each). Trimming took off 1 base at V and 9 bases at J, with 10 bases between the two ends. Germline V gene data show CDR1 as SGHRS and CDR2 as YFSETQ. There are 13 residues in the CDR3. The CDR3 loop reads CASSLTGARELFF. The DNA of the CDR3 is TGCGCCAGCAGCTTGACCGGGGCCCGGGAGCTGTTTTTT.

This clonotype was counted many times. The chain combines TRBV7-2 with TRBJ1-1; D unclear. This CDR3 region has 15 residues. V dropped 5 bases and J dropped 4 bases, with 17 bases sitting between them. Germline assignment: CDR1 SGHTA and CDR2 FQGNSA. CDR3 nucleotides: TGTGCCAGCAGCGGTGACACCTATTCGGGCACTGAAGCTTTCTTT. This translates into CASSGDTYSGTEAFF.

In its sample, this clonotype was seen many times. The chain recombines TRBV7-2 with TRBJ1-3; a possible D gene is TRBD1 (5 bases). Germline CDR1 is SGHTA and CDR2 is FQGNSA. This CDR3 is built from 17 residues. V was clipped by 1 base and J by 8 bases, with 21 bases between them. The CDR3: CASSLETLREGRDTIYF. The CDR3 DNA follows: TGTGCCAGCAGCTTAGAGACACTCAGGGAAGGGAGAGACACCATATATTTT.

The rearrangement uses TRBV9 and TRBJ2-2; 8 positions match TRBD1. There are 16 residues in the CDR3. In germline, CDR1 is SGDLS, CDR2 YYNGEE. V dropped 0 bases and J dropped 5; count of bases not matched to a gene: 6. In DNA form, the CDR3 reads TGTGCCAGCAGCGTAGGCCAGGGGGCTCGAACCGGGGAGCTGTTTTTT. Protein sequence: CASSVGQGARTGELFF.

This clonotype was seen a few times. The rearrangement uses TRBV7-6 and TRBJ2-1, with D tentatively TRBD1 (5 bases). CDR1 SGHVS and CDR2 FNYEAQ come from the germline V gene. V shed 1 base and J shed 7 bases, with 17 bases lying between them. CDR3 length: 16 amino acids. CDR3 loop: CASSLGLGRARNEQFF. The CDR3 nucleotides are TGTGCCAGCAGCTTAGGGCTCGGCAGGGCGCGGAATGAGCAGTTCTTC.

This clonotype appeared many times. The chain has TRBV7-2 and TRBJ1-5; 8 positions agree with TRBD1. The junction had 5 bases not matched to a gene; V was cut back by 4 bases and J by 3 bases. The CDR3 covers 15 residues. The V gene's germline CDR1 is SGHTA and CDR2 FQGNSA. In nucleotides, the CDR3 is TGTGCCAGCAGCTCGAGGACAGGGCACAATCAGCCCCAGCATTTT. Its translation is CASSSRTGHNQPQHF.

The chain couples TRBV7-2 to TRBJ2-7; D is uncertain. This CDR3 region has 12 residues. The ends were cut back, 4 bases at V and 4 bases at J, with 8 bases in the middle. Germline CDR1 and CDR2: SGHTA and FQGNSA. The CDR3: CASSYDGYEQYF. The CDR3, as DNA: TGTGCCAGCAGCTACGACGGTTACGAGCAGTACTTC. Full variable domain (missing parts from reference TRBV7-2 and TRBJ2-7): GAGVSQSPSNKVTEKGKDVELRCDPISGHTALYWYRQSLGQGLEFLIYFQGNSAPDKSGLPSDRFSAERTGGSVSTLTIQRTQQEDSAVYLCASSYDGYEQYFGPGTRLTVT.

The chain is built from TRBV6-1 and TRBJ2-2; D assignment may be TRBD1 or TRBD2 (6 bases each). V gave up 6 bases and J gave up 1 base, with 18 bases separating them. The CDR3 sequence is 17 residues long. CDR1 MNHNS and CDR2 SASEGT come from the germline V gene. The CDR3 is CASSHRPGAMNTGELFF. The CDR3 nucleotides read TGTGCCAGCAGCCACCGGCCGGGGGCCATGAACACCGGGGAGCTGTTTTTT.

With regard to this clonotype: A much larger clone sits a single nucleotide away, making a read error possible. This chain connects TRBV12-3 or TRBV12-4 to TRBJ2-1; D remains unclear. The CDR3 spans 18 residues. CDR3 region: CATSFNVGDGGSYNEQFF. The CDR3 region has the DNA TGTGCCACCAGTTTTAATGTCGGAGACGGCGGATCCTACAATGAGCAGTTCTTC.

This sequence joins TRBV5-6 and TRBJ1-1; D not certain. The V end lost 4 bases, the J end lost 10 bases, and 14 bases lay between the germline ends. The CDR3 totals 12 residues. CDR1 is SGHDT, CDR2 YYEEEE, per germline. The CDR3 DNA reads as TGTGCCAGCAGCCCCCCGGATGGTGTAGCTTTCTTT. Translating gives CASSPPDGVAFF. Full variable domain (outside the CDR3, taken from reference TRBV5-6 and TRBJ1-1): DAGVTQSPTHLIKTRGQQVTLRCSPKSGHDTVSWYQQALGQGPQFIFQYYEEEERQRGNFPDRFSGHQFPNYSSELNVNALLLGDSALYLCASSPPDGVAFFGQGTRLTVV.